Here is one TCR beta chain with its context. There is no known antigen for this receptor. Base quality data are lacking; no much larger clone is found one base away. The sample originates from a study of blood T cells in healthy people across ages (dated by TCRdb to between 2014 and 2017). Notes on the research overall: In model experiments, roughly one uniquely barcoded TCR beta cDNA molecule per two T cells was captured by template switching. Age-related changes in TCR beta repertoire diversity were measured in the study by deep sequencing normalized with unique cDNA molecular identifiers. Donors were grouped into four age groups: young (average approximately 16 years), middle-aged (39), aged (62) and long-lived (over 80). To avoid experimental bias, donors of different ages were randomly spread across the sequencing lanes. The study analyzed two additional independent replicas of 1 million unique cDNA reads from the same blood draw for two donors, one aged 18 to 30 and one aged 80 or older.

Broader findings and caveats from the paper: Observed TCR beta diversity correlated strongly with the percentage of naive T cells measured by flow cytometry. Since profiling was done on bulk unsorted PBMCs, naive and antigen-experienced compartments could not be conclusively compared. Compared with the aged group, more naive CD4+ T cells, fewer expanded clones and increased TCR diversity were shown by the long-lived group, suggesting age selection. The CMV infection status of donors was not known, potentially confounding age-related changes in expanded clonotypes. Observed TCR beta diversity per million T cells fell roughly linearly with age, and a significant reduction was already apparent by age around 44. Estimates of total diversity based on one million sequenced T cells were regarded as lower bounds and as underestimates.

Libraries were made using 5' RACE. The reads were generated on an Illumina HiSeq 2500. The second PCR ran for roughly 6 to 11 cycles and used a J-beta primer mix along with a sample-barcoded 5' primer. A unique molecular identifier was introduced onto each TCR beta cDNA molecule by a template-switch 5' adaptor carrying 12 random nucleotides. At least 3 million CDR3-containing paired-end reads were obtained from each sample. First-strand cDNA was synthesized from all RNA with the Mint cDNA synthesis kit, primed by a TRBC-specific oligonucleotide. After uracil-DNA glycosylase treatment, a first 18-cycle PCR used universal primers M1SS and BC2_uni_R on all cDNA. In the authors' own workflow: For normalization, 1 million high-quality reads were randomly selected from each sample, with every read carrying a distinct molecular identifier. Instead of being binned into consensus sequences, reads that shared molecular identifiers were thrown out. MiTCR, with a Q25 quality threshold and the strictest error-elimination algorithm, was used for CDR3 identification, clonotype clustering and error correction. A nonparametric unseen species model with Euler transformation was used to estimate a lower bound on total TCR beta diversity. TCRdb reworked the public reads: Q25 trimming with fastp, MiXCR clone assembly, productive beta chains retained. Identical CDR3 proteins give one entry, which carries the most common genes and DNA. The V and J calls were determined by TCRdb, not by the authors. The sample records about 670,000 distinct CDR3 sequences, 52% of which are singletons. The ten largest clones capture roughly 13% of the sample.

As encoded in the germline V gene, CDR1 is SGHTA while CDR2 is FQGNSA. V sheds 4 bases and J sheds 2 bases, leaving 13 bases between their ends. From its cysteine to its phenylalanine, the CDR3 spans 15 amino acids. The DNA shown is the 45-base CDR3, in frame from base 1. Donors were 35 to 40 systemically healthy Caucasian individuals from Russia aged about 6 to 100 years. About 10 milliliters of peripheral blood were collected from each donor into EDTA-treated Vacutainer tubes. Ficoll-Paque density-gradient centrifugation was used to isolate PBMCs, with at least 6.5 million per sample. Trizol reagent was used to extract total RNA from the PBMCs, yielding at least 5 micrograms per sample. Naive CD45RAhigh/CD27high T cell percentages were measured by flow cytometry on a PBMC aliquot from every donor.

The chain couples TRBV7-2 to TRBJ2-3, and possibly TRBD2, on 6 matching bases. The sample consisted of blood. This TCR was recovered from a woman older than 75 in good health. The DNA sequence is TGTGCCAGCAGCTCCCGGGACTGGAACACAGATACGCAGTATTTT. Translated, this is CASSSRDWNTDTQYF.